A selection of T cell receptor beta chains follows, all from one sample in a study of T cells in Graves' hyperthyroidism and ophthalmopathy. TCRdb passed the multiplex PCR reads through MiXCR, listing each CDR3 protein once. The data show about 500,000 distinct CDR3 sequences, over 15% seen once. Sequenced: blood. The source is a woman younger than 30 with Graves' ophthalmopathy. The CDR3 runs from the conserved cysteine through the conserved F or W. Fields, in order: CDR3 DNA, CDR3 protein, CDR3 length, J gene, V gene, D gene, clone size. D genes are given only for firm matches. Clone sizes are given selectively: once, few, many, or a class where the clone is expanded.

cdr3_nt: TGTGCCAGCAGTTCCGGACTAGCGGGGGGCCGGGCCGATACGCAGTATTTT
cdr3_aa: CASSSGLAGGRADTQYF
cdr3_length: 17
j_call: TRBJ2-3
v_call: TRBV12-3/TRBV12-4
d_call: TRBD2
clone_size: few

cdr3_nt: TGTGCCAGCAGCTTGAACAGCGAAAAACTGTTTTTT
cdr3_aa: CASSLNSEKLFF
cdr3_length: 12
j_call: TRBJ1-4
v_call: TRBV5-5
d_call: -
clone_size: few

cdr3_nt: TGCGCCAGCAGGACAGGGGATGTTGGCACTGAAGCTTTCTTT
cdr3_aa: CASRTGDVGTEAFF
cdr3_length: 14
j_call: TRBJ1-1
v_call: TRBV5-1
d_call: TRBD1
clone_size: many

cdr3_nt: TGTGCCAGCAGCTTTGCTAGCGGGAGGGAGGCAGATACGCAGTATTTT
cdr3_aa: CASSFASGREADTQYF
cdr3_length: 16
j_call: TRBJ2-3
v_call: TRBV7-9
d_call: TRBD2
clone_size: few

cdr3_nt: TGTGCCAGCAGCTTAGAGGGGACCGACCTAAACACTGAAGCTTTCTTT
cdr3_aa: CASSLEGTDLNTEAFF
cdr3_length: 16
j_call: TRBJ1-1
v_call: TRBV11-2
d_call: -
clone_size: many

cdr3_nt: TGTGCCAGCAGCCCGCTGGAAAGGTTCGATGAGCAGTTCTTC
cdr3_aa: CASSPLERFDEQFF
cdr3_length: 14
j_call: TRBJ2-1
v_call: TRBV6-1
d_call: -
clone_size: many

cdr3_nt: TGCGCCAGTAGGGACGGACAGGGGCACAGCGAGCAGTACTTC
cdr3_aa: CASRDGQGHSEQYF
cdr3_length: 14
j_call: TRBJ2-7
v_call: TRBV5-1
d_call: TRBD1
clone_size: few

cdr3_nt: TGTGCCAGCAGCCGGACGTCTGAAGAGACCCAGTACTTC
cdr3_aa: CASSRTSEETQYF
cdr3_length: 13
j_call: TRBJ2-5
v_call: TRBV7-3
d_call: -
clone_size: many

cdr3_nt: TGTGCCAGCAGTCCAACCCCTCCTACAGGGTTTCAAGAGACCCAGTACTTC
cdr3_aa: CASSPTPPTGFQETQYF
cdr3_length: 17
j_call: TRBJ2-5
v_call: TRBV28
d_call: -
clone_size: many

cdr3_nt: TGCAGTGCCGCCCAGGGCGGGGATCCCTATAATTCACCCCTCCACTTT
cdr3_aa: CSAAQGGDPYNSPLHF
cdr3_length: 16
j_call: TRBJ1-6
v_call: TRBV20-1
d_call: -
clone_size: -